These 20 T cell receptor beta chains came from one sample sequenced in a study of cytomegalovirus exposure and HLA in healthy donors. The study ran its PCR with 60 Vbeta and 13 Jbeta primers. Libraries were prepared by immunoSEQ multiplex PCR; TCRdb keeps only in-frame clonotypes and omits some of them. In the table there are roughly 190,000 clones, about 76% of which are singletons. The sample taken for sequencing was PBMCs. Receptors originate from a woman in her fifties or sixties in good health and CMV-seronegative.

The genes are TRBV27 and TRBJ2-7; 9 bases match TRBD1. The CDR3 consists of 14 residues. Trimming removed 7 bases from V and 4 bases from J; junction bases left unmatched: 8. In germline, CDR1 is MNHEY, CDR2 SMNVEV (reference sequence). The chain's CDR3 is CASKETGGLYEQYF. DNA of the CDR3: TGTGCCAGCAAAGAGACAGGGGGACTATACGAGCAGTACTTC.

The genes are TRBV11-3 and TRBJ2-5; D perhaps matches TRBD2 (5 bases). The J call could be wrong; TRBJ2-7 is a better fit for the DNA end. The CDR3 runs to 15 residues. Germline CDR1 is SGHNT and CDR2 is YENEEA. The CDR3 nucleotides read TGTGCCAGCAGCTTAGGCGGGCTTAGCTCCTACGAGCAGTACTTC. Amino acids: CASSLGGLSSYEQYF.

V gene TRBV9 combines with J gene TRBJ1-5; D might be TRBD1 (5 bases). CDR1 and CDR2 from the germline V gene are SGDLS and YYNGEE. V was shortened by 4 bases and J by 7 bases, with 18 bases between the two germline ends. The CDR3 runs to 15 residues. The CDR3 region has the DNA TGTGCCAGCAGCTCCCACGCGGGGGGGGACCAGCCCCAGCATTTT. Translated, it gives CASSSHAGGDQPQHF.

The gene calls are TRBV7-6 and TRBJ1-1, with D unresolved. Trimming cost V 1 base and J 0 bases, with 9 bases left between them. The germline V gene encodes CDR1 SGHVS and CDR2 FNYEAQ. The length of the CDR3 is 15 residues. DNA of the CDR3: TGTGCCAGCAGCTTAGTTGTCGGGGTGAACACTGAAGCTTTCTTT. It specifies CASSLVVGVNTEAFF.

This chain links TRBV11-1 with TRBJ1-1; D might be TRBD1 (6 bases). Germline V gene lookup returns CDR1 SGHAT and CDR2 FQDESV (reference sequence). Trimming stripped 7 bases from V and 1 base from J, with 19 bases between. This CDR3 is built from 16 residues. CDR3: CASIPRNGQPNTEAFF. The DNA for the CDR3 is TGTGCCAGCATTCCCCGGAACGGACAGCCGAACACTGAAGCTTTCTTT.

The chain links TRBV6-5 to TRBJ1-5, with 7 bases matching TRBD1. Germline values: CDR1 MNHEY, CDR2 SVGAGI. The J segment lost 2 bases and the V segment lost 4 bases, leaving 5 bases of the junction unmatched. The CDR3 runs to 15 residues. The CDR3 sequence: CASSSGTAGNQPQHF. As DNA, the CDR3 is TGTGCCAGCAGTTCTGGGACAGCGGGCAATCAGCCCCAGCATTTT.

The chain links TRBV5-1 to TRBJ2-5, with TRBD1 identical over 9 bases. The end of the DNA fits TRBJ2-7 better, so the J call may be wrong. The CDR3 has 16 residues. CDR1 and CDR2 (germline): SGHRS, YFSETQ. The chain's CDR3 is CASSLFSDRGTYEQYF. CDR3 nucleotides: TGCGCCAGCAGCTTGTTTTCCGACAGGGGGACCTACGAGCAGTACTTC.

The V call is TRBV19, the J call TRBJ2-1, with 13 nucleotides matching TRBD2. This CDR3 has 16 amino acids. CDR1 and CDR2 from the germline V gene are LNHDA and SQIVND (reference sequence). V gave up 5 bases and J gave up 8 bases; unmatched junction bases: 9. In DNA, the CDR3 is TGTGCCAGTAGTCTCTGGACTAGCGGGAGTCATGATGAGCAGTTCTTC. Amino acids: CASSLWTSGSHDEQFF. Complete variable domain (other parts from reference TRBV19 and TRBJ2-1): DGGITQSPKYLFRKEGQNVTLSCEQNLNHDAMYWYRQDPGQGLRLIYYSQIVNDFQKGDIAEGYSVSREKKESFPLTVTSAQKNPTAFYLCASSLWTSGSHDEQFFGPGTRLTVL.

This clone was found many times. The chain is built from TRBV6-5 and TRBJ2-5, with 8 bases aligning to TRBD1. This CDR3 is 15 amino acids long. With 5 bases clipped from V and 5 bases from J, the junction kept 10 bases outside the gene matches. The V gene's germline CDR1 is MNHEY and CDR2 SVGAGI. The CDR3 protein is CASSNPTGVRETQYF. CDR3 in DNA: TGTGCCAGCAGTAATCCGACAGGGGTGCGGGAGACCCAGTACTTC.

The chain joins TRBV5-1 to TRBJ2-1, with 10 bases fitting TRBD2. This CDR3 is 15 amino acids long. V was clipped by 9 bases and J by 0 bases; unmatched bases: 6. Germline CDR1 and CDR2: SGHRS and YFSETQ. Here the CDR3 DNA reads TGCGCCACCAGGACTAGCGGCCTCTCCTACAATGAGCAGTTCTTC. Protein sequence: CATRTSGLSYNEQFF.

The chain is built from TRBV18 and TRBJ2-3, with 7 positions matching TRBD1. The junction had 3 bases not matched to a gene; V was cut back by 4 bases and J by 2 bases. This CDR3 contains 14 residues. From germline, CDR1 is KGHSH and CDR2 LQKENI. CDR3 protein: CASSQGANTDTQYF. CDR3 DNA: TGTGCCAGCTCACAGGGGGCGAACACAGATACGCAGTATTTT.

In this sample, this clone turned up a few times. The rearrangement uses TRBV14 and TRBJ1-1, with TRBD1 matching over 8 bases. CDR1 and CDR2 (germline): SGHDN, FVKESK. With V trimmed by 4 bases and J by 9 bases, 7 bases remained unmatched. The CDR3 loop spans 13 amino acids. The CDR3 reads CASSPDRVKKAFF. Here the CDR3 DNA reads TGTGCCAGCAGCCCGGACAGGGTGAAAAAAGCTTTCTTT. The entire variable domain, with the rest obtained from reference TRBV14 and TRBJ1-1, is as follows: EAGVTQFPSHSVIEKGQTVTLRCDPISGHDNLYWYRRVMGKEIKFLLHFVKESKQDESGMPNNRFLAERTGGTYSTLKVQPAELEDSGVYFCASSPDRVKKAFFGQGTRLTVV.

The chain combines TRBV5-7 with TRBJ1-6; 12 bases align to TRBD1. TRBV5-7 falls under the ORF class, with uncertain function. V shed 4 bases and J 7 bases; nucleotides not matched to a gene: 6. The CDR3 loop spans 16 amino acids. CDR3 coding DNA: TGTGCCAGCAGCCTGGGACAGGGGGCAGACAATTCACCCCTCCACTTT. Its translation is CASSLGQGADNSPLHF.

The CDR3 sequence: CASSRTGGDSGNTIYF. The CDR3 DNA is TGCGCCAGCAGCCGGACAGGCGGGGACTCTGGAAACACCATATATTTT. This chain links TRBV5-1 with TRBJ1-3, with TRBD1 matching over 7 bases. Germline V lookup: CDR1 SGHRS, CDR2 YFSETQ. After removal of 4 bases from V and 0 bases from J, the junction contained 7 bases not matched to a gene. The CDR3 contains 16 residues. The variable domain in full, with the rest retrieved from reference TRBV5-1 and TRBJ1-3, is KAGVTQTPRYLIKTRGQQVTLSCSPISGHRSVSWYQQTPGQGLQFLFEYFSETQRNKGNFPGRFSGRQFSNSRSEMNVSTLELGDSALYLCASSRTGGDSGNTIYFGEGSWLTVV.

This sequence joins TRBV9 and TRBJ1-2, with 10 bases lining up with TRBD1. CDR3 size: 13 residues. V lost 4 bases to trimming and J lost 7 bases; unmatched junction nucleotides: 4. Germline V CDR1 and CDR2: SGDLS, YYNGEE. CDR3 sequence reads: CASSSGTGAGYTF. CDR3 coding DNA: TGTGCCAGCAGCTCCGGGACAGGGGCTGGCTACACCTTC.

The chain carries TRBV2 and TRBJ2-5, with TRBD2 matching 8 bases. In germline, CDR1 is SNHLY, CDR2 FYNNEI. J was trimmed by 1 base and V by 11 bases; bases with no gene match: 12. This CDR3 spans 15 amino acids. The DNA for the CDR3 is TGTGCCGGACTACGCCAACTAGCGGCCCAAGAGACCCAGTACTTC. Translation gives CAGLRQLAAQETQYF.

The J gene is TRBJ1-2, the V gene TRBV29-1; D remains ambiguous. The CDR3 extends over 9 amino acids. V gave up 6 bases and J gave up 8 bases, with 7 bases separating them. The germline V gene has CDR1 SQVTM and CDR2 ANQGSEA. CDR3 coding DNA: TGCAGCGTCCTTAGCGGCTACACCTTC. Translation gives CSVLSGYTF.

The chain employs TRBV11-2 and TRBJ1-1; D is unclear. The CDR3 spans 15 residues. V was clipped by 0 bases and J by 7 bases, with 15 bases between them. Germline V gene sequence: CDR1 SGHAT, CDR2 FQNNGV. The CDR3 protein is CASSLDRNGRGEAFF. Written as DNA, the CDR3 is TGTGCCAGCAGCTTAGATCGAAACGGTAGAGGTGAAGCTTTCTTT.

A single count supports this clone. The chain employs TRBV6-1 and TRBJ2-3; 7 nucleotides align to TRBD2. The CDR3 contains 13 residues. CDR1 is MNHNS, CDR2 SASEGT, per germline. The V gene end was trimmed by 6 bases and the J gene end by 7 bases; junction bases not matched to a gene: 7. The CDR3: CASRAGARNTQYF. DNA for the CDR3: TGTGCCAGCAGGGCGGGAGCGAGAAATACGCAGTATTTT.

The chain has TRBV5-6 and TRBJ2-7, with a possible D match to TRBD2 (6 bases). The CDR3 length is 14 residues. Germline V gene lookup returns CDR1 SGHDT and CDR2 YYEEEE. The V gene lost 2 bases and the J gene lost 0 bases, with 9 bases spanning the gap. The CDR3 loop is CASSFGGDSYEQYF. The CDR3 bases are TGTGCCAGCAGCTTTGGCGGGGACTCCTACGAGCAGTACTTC.